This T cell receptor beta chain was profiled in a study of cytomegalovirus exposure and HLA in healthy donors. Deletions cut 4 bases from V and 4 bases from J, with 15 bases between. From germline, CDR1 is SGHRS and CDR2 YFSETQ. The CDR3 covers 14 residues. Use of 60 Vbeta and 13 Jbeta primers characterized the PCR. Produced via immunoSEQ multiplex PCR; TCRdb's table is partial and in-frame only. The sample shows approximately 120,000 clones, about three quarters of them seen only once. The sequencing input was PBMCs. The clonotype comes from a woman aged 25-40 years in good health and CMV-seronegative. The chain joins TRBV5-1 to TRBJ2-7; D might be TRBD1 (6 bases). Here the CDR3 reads CASSIAGTKYEQYF. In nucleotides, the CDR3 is TGCGCCAGCAGCATAGCCGGGACAAAGTACGAGCAGTACTTC.